This paragraph covers one T cell receptor (beta chain) sequence. The assay was immunoSEQ multiplex PCR, and TCRdb's table has in-frame clones only and misses some. The data contain 70,000 to 95,000 clones, around 92% of them singletons. This entry is derived from a study of T cell changes during pregnancy in multiple sclerosis. This CDR3 spans 15 amino acids. The germline V and J ends were trimmed by 5 bases and 10 bases, with 22 bases remaining between them. Germline V gene sequence: CDR1 MNHEY, CDR2 SVGAGI. This TCR was sampled from a female donor with multiple sclerosis, enrolled in a pregnancy study. Sequences were derived from peripheral blood, sampled in the third trimester of pregnancy. The rearrangement joins TRBV6-5 to TRBJ2-3; maybe TRBD2 (6 bases). CDR3 protein: CASSRTPSGVEAQYF. In DNA form, the CDR3 reads TGTGCCAGCAGTAGGACTCCTTCGGGAGTAGAAGCGCAGTATTTT.